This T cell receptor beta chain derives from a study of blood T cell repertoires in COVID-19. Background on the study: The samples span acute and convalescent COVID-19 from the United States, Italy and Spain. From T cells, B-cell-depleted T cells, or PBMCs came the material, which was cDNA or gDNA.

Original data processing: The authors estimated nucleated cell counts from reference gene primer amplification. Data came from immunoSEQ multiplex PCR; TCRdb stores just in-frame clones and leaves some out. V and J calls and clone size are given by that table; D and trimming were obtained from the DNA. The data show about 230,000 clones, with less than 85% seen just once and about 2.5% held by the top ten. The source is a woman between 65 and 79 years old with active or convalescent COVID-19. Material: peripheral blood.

The CDR3 bases are TGCGCCAGCAGCTTGGACAGAGCTTTCGATGGCTACACCTTC. Its translation: CASSLDRAFDGYTF. V gene TRBV5-1 combines with J gene TRBJ1-2; D not certain. The CDR3 contains 14 residues. Germline V gene lookup returns CDR1 SGHRS and CDR2 YFSETQ. Deletions cut 0 bases from V and 6 bases from J, with 12 bases between. Variable domain in full (rest from reference TRBV5-1 and TRBJ1-2): KAGVTQTPRYLIKTRGQQVTLSCSPISGHRSVSWYQQTPGQGLQFLFEYFSETQRNKGNFPGRFSGRQFSNSRSEMNVSTLELGDSALYLCASSLDRAFDGYTFGSGTRLTVV.